Below, 25 T cell receptor beta chains from the same sample are listed, as sequenced in a study of response to subunit inactivated influenza vaccine. TCRdb itself ran the RT-PCR reads through MiXCR, one entry per CDR3 protein. The table shows around 650,000 distinct CDR3 sequences, with around 16% occurring only once. The sequencing here drew on PBMCs from blood, taken about 11 days after vaccination. Source of these receptors: a middle-aged man who received an inactivated influenza vaccine.

The chain joins TRBV5-1 to TRBJ2-7; D gene unclear. CDR3 size: 14 residues. Between the trimmed V and J ends, which lost 4 bases and 1 base, there was a span of 12 bases. Germline loops: CDR1 SGHRS, CDR2 YFSETQ. CDR3 residues: CASSRQKGSYEQYF. CDR3 in DNA: TGCGCCAGCAGCCGGCAGAAGGGTTCCTACGAGCAGTACTTC.

This clonotype has ten or more counts. V is TRBV12-3 or TRBV12-4 and J is TRBJ2-3; D call uncertain. V lost 8 bases and J lost 4, with 13 bases in between. This CDR3 comprises 13 residues. CDR3 sequence reads: CASHRLRADTQYF. The CDR3 DNA reads TGTGCCAGCCACCGCTTGCGTGCAGATACGCAGTATTTT.

In this sample, this clonotype turned up a few times. The chain employs TRBV20-1 and TRBJ1-3, with a possible D match to TRBD1 (6 bases). Trimming shortened V by 6 bases and J by 2 bases, and 11 bases separated the two germline ends. This CDR3 comprises 13 residues. Looked up from germline, CDR1 is DFQATT and CDR2 is SNEGSKA (reference sequence). CDR3 nucleotide sequence: TGCAGTGCATGGGACATTGCTGGAAACACCATATATTTT. The encoded protein is CSAWDIAGNTIYF.

This clonotype was detected only a few times. The chain employs TRBV7-2 and TRBJ2-3; D is undetermined. The CDR3 sequence is 13 residues long. Germline CDR1 is SGHTA and CDR2 is FQGNSA. The V and J ends lost 3 bases and 10 bases respectively, with 14 bases between them. CDR3 sequence (DNA): TGTGCCAGCAGCTTCTACTCCCCCGGACCGCAGTATTTT. Translated, it gives CASSFYSPGPQYF.

The sample holds a few counts of this clonotype. The chain carries TRBV7-2 and TRBJ2-3, with 9 bases fitting TRBD1. The CDR3 runs 13 residues. Trimming at V came to 6 bases and at J to 9 bases, leaving 7 bases not matched to a gene. Germline V gene sequence: CDR1 SGHTA, CDR2 FQGNSA. The CDR3, as DNA: TGTGCCAGCAGTCGGGACAGGGTCAGAACGCAGTATTTT. It yields the protein CASSRDRVRTQYF.

CDR3 protein: CSVRSRAHEETQYF. CDR3 bases: TGCAGTGTCAGATCACGGGCGCATGAAGAGACCCAGTACTTC. The chain couples TRBV20-1 to TRBJ2-5; D remains ambiguous. The CDR3 sequence is 14 residues long. Germline-derived CDR1 and CDR2 are DFQATT and SNEGSKA (reference sequence). The germline V and J ends were trimmed by 7 bases and 3 bases, with 18 bases remaining between them.

This clonotype appeared a few times. The chain has TRBV4-1 and TRBJ2-7, with TRBD2 identical over 12 bases. V trimming: 1 base; J trimming: 4 bases; junction bases outside the gene matches: 5. CDR1 and CDR2 (germline): MGHRA, YSYEKL. This CDR3 is 16 amino acids long. DNA of the CDR3: TGCGCCAGCAGCCAAGCGACTAGCGGGGGCCGTTACGAGCAGTACTTC. This translates into CASSQATSGGRYEQYF.

This chain connects TRBV11-2 to TRBJ2-1; possible D gene TRBD2, 7 bases. The CDR3 extends over 16 amino acids. V lost 5 bases and J lost 6, with 20 bases in between. CDR1 and CDR2 (germline): SGHAT, FQNNGV. CDR3 in amino acids: CASSLRIGGGGNEQFF. In nucleotides, the CDR3 is TGTGCCAGCAGCCTCAGGATTGGGGGGGGCGGCAATGAGCAGTTCTTC.

This clonotype was observed a few times. V is TRBV7-6 and J is TRBJ1-2; no reliable D call. Germline loops: CDR1 SGHVS, CDR2 FNYEAQ. Trimming shortened V by 8 bases and J by 0 bases, and 7 bases separated the two germline ends. This CDR3 comprises 12 residues. The CDR3 bases are TGTGCCAGCGAACTAGCTAACTATGGCTACACCTTC. It specifies CASELANYGYTF.

This clonotype was seen many times. The chain has TRBV10-3 and TRBJ1-1; tentative D call: TRBD1 (5 bases). The CDR3 totals 15 residues. Trimming took 0 bases from V and 0 from J, leaving 8 bases between them. Germline CDR1 and CDR2: ENHRY and SYGVKD. This CDR3 reads CAISESGPMNTEAFF. The CDR3 DNA is TGTGCCATCAGTGAGTCGGGACCGATGAACACTGAAGCTTTCTTT.

This clonotype showed up just a few times. The chain is built from TRBV5-1 and TRBJ1-1; 10 bases line up with TRBD1. Trimming took 4 bases from V and 11 from J; bases not matched to a gene: 11. This CDR3 spans 14 amino acids. Per germline, CDR1 SGHRS and CDR2 YFSETQ. CDR3 sequence reads: CASSPETGGVSAFF. DNA for the CDR3: TGCGCCAGCAGCCCAGAGACAGGGGGCGTCTCGGCTTTCTTT.

CDR3 in amino acids: CASSPERTTDTQYF. The CDR3 DNA reads as TGTGCCAGCAGCCCTGAACGGACCACAGATACGCAGTATTTT. The chain is built from TRBV14 and TRBJ2-3; D gene uncertain. The CDR3 length is 14 residues. Looked up from germline, CDR1 is SGHDN and CDR2 is FVKESK. V was cut by 4 bases and J by 2 bases, with 10 bases left in between.

The V gene is TRBV4-1, the J gene TRBJ2-7; tentative D call: TRBD2 (6 bases). The V gene lost 1 base and the J gene lost 0 bases, with 16 bases spanning the gap. Looked up from germline, CDR1 is MGHRA and CDR2 is YSYEKL. The CDR3 has 17 amino acids. CDR3 protein: CASSQVGTLRSSYEQYF. The CDR3 region has the DNA TGCGCCAGCAGCCAAGTGGGGACTCTTAGGAGCTCCTACGAGCAGTACTTC.

The V call is TRBV27, the J call TRBJ2-1, with 12 bases identical to TRBD2. Losses at the gene ends were 8 bases for V and 6 bases for J; bases not matched to a gene: 5. The CDR3 consists of 14 residues. Germline-derived CDR1 and CDR2 are MNHEY and SMNVEV (reference sequence). The CDR3 coding sequence is TGTGCCAGCCAAACTAGCGGGAGGACCAATGAGCAGTTCTTC. Translating it yields CASQTSGRTNEQFF.

The chain uses TRBV9 and TRBJ2-3; TRBD2 matches 8 bases. V shed 4 bases, J shed 4 bases, and the junction held 17 bases outside the gene matches. The CDR3 has 18 amino acids. Germline V gene data show CDR1 as SGDLS and CDR2 as YYNGEE. As DNA, the CDR3 is TGTGCCAGCAGCCAGACTCCGGGGGGGGGCCTCGCGGCAGATACGCAGTATTTT. It is translated as CASSQTPGGGLAADTQYF.

This clonotype appeared a few times. The chain couples TRBV7-2 to TRBJ2-7, with D possibly being TRBD2 (5 bases). Germline V CDR1 and CDR2: SGHTA, FQGNSA. This CDR3 contains 13 residues. Deletions cut 1 base from V and 7 bases from J, with 11 bases between. CDR3 sequence: CASSLVPRREQYF. Written as DNA, the CDR3 is TGTGCCAGCAGCTTAGTCCCCCGGAGGGAGCAGTACTTC.

The J gene is TRBJ2-1, the V gene TRBV5-5; 8 bases align to TRBD2. J was trimmed by 6 bases and V by 0 bases; bases with no gene match: 2. Germline CDR1 SGHKS, CDR2 YYEKEE (reference sequence). This CDR3 is 14 amino acids long. The CDR3, as DNA: TGTGCCAGCAGCTTGGGACTAGCGATCAATGAGCAGTTCTTC. This encodes CASSLGLAINEQFF.

A few counts support this clonotype. The chain has TRBV6-1 and TRBJ2-1, with 12 bases that match TRBD2. The junction had 5 bases not matched to a gene; V was cut back by 7 bases and J by 4 bases. The CDR3 is 15 amino acids. Germline loops: CDR1 MNHNS, CDR2 SASEGT. The CDR3: CASKLAGGVYNEQFF. The CDR3 coding sequence is TGTGCCAGCAAGCTAGCGGGAGGGGTATACAATGAGCAGTTCTTC.

This clonotype has just a few counts. The CDR3 nucleotides read TGCAGTGCTACACCAAGGACTAGCGGGAGTCGTCGGGAGCTGTTTTTT. Encoded protein: CSATPRTSGSRRELFF. The chain joins TRBV20-1 to TRBJ2-2; TRBD2 matches at 13 bases. The CDR3 extends over 16 amino acids. V dropped 4 bases and J dropped 9; count of bases not matched to a gene: 11. Germline loops: CDR1 DFQATT, CDR2 SNEGSKA (reference sequence).

This clonotype was observed a handful of times. V is TRBV10-1 and J is TRBJ2-5; the D is unclear. Between the trimmed V and J ends, which lost 2 bases and 5 bases, there was a span of 9 bases. Germline CDR1 is WNHNN and CDR2 is SYGVQD (reference sequence). This CDR3 has 13 amino acids. In DNA form, the CDR3 reads TGCGCCAGCAGTGAGGGATTGAGGGAGACCCAGTACTTC. This sequence encodes CASSEGLRETQYF.

This CDR3 reads CASSYPREIGTSGTYEQFF. The CDR3 DNA reads as TGTGCCAGCAGCTACCCACGAGAGATCGGGACTAGCGGGACCTATGAGCAGTTCTTC. This chain joins TRBV7-8 and TRBJ2-1, with TRBD2 matching 13 bases. Germline V CDR1 and CDR2: SGHVS, FQNEAQ. The CDR3 consists of 19 residues. Unmatched junction bases numbered 17, after V lost 4 bases and J lost 8 bases.

This clonotype was seen a few times. The chain employs TRBV6-2 or TRBV6-3 and TRBJ2-1; D gene uncertain. Trimming left V 7 bases short and J 4 bases short, with 17 bases between. The CDR3 covers 15 residues. CDR1 is MNHEY, CDR2 SVGEGT, per germline. In DNA form, the CDR3 reads TGTGCCAGCAATCCCCCTTCACCGAGTTACAATGAGCAGTTCTTC. Protein sequence: CASNPPSPSYNEQFF.

The chain is built from TRBV5-1 and TRBJ1-1; the D is unclear. The CDR3 contains 13 residues. Trimming left V 4 bases short and J 3 bases short, with 10 bases between. Per germline, CDR1 SGHRS and CDR2 YFSETQ. CDR3 DNA sequence: TGCGCCAGCAGCCCACAAGCGGACACTGAAGCTTTCTTT. It specifies CASSPQADTEAFF.

This clonotype appeared a few times. The rearrangement links TRBV9 to TRBJ2-7; 8 positions match TRBD2. Germline V gives CDR1 SGDLS, CDR2 YYNGEE. V gave up 4 bases and J gave up 5 bases; unmatched junction bases: 5. This CDR3 region has 13 residues. The CDR3 region is CASSKAGVNEQYF. The CDR3 coding sequence is TGTGCCAGCAGCAAAGCGGGAGTAAACGAGCAGTACTTC.

This sequence joins TRBV4-3 and TRBJ2-3; D not certain. The length of the CDR3 is 15 residues. Germline CDR1 reads LGHNA; CDR2 reads YSLEER. V was pared by 4 bases and J by 2 bases, with 13 bases between. This CDR3 reads CASSPDQELTDTQYF. CDR3 DNA: TGCGCCAGCAGCCCAGACCAGGAGCTCACAGATACGCAGTATTTT.